The 27 T cell receptor beta chains reported below all come from one sample, sequenced in a study of blood T cell repertoires in COVID-19. Some clones are missing from TCRdb's copy, which holds only in-frame ones; the method was immunoSEQ multiplex PCR. The table records 200,000 to 250,000 clones, approximately 84% of them present only once. The sample comprised peripheral blood. All receptors derive from a young woman who had recovered from COVID-19.

The V call is TRBV25-1, the J call TRBJ1-4; TRBD1 agrees at 9 bases. Germline V gene data show CDR1 as MGHDK and CDR2 as SYGVNS. CDR3 length: 13 residues. Losses at the gene ends were 10 bases for V and 7 bases for J; bases not matched to a gene: 7. CDR3 sequence (DNA): TGTGCCACCGCGGGACAGGGTACTGAAAAACTGTTTTTT. Translated: CATAGQGTEKLFF.

The chain links TRBV19 to TRBJ1-6, with a tentative D call TRBD1 (6 bases). Trimming shortened V by 6 bases and J by 0 bases, and 12 bases separated the two germline ends. Per the germline V gene, CDR1 is LNHDA and CDR2 is SQIVND (reference sequence). This CDR3 region has 16 residues. This CDR3 is CASSPDRSSYNSPLHF. The CDR3, as DNA: TGTGCCAGTAGCCCCGACAGGAGCTCCTATAATTCACCCCTCCACTTT. The full variable domain, completed using reference TRBV19 and TRBJ1-6, is DGGITQSPKYLFRKEGQNVTLSCEQNLNHDAMYWYRQDPGQGLRLIYYSQIVNDFQKGDIAEGYSVSREKKESFPLTVTSAQKNPTAFYLCASSPDRSSYNSPLHFGNGTRLTVT.

The chain links TRBV5-1 to TRBJ2-2; D possibly corresponds to TRBD2 (7 bases). This CDR3 contains 16 residues. Trimming cost V 0 bases and J 2 bases, with 11 bases left between them. The germline gives CDR1 SGHRS, CDR2 YFSETQ. CDR3 DNA sequence: TGCGCCAGCAGCTTGGATCCGGGGGGCAACACCGGGGAGCTGTTTTTT. It encodes CASSLDPGGNTGELFF.

The chain links TRBV7-9 to TRBJ1-1; possible D gene TRBD1, 5 bases. The CDR3 sequence is 13 residues long. Germline assignment: CDR1 SEHNR and CDR2 FQNEAQ (reference sequence). The V and J ends lost 3 bases and 6 bases respectively, with 11 bases between them. The CDR3, as DNA: TGTGCCAGCAGCTTGGGGGGACGCGCTGAAGCTTTCTTT. Its protein product is CASSLGGRAEAFF.

This clone was seen a handful of times. The V gene is TRBV14, the J gene TRBJ1-2, with a weak D call TRBD1 (5 bases). Trimming removed 2 bases at V and 8 bases at J, with 12 bases between. The CDR3 covers 13 residues. The germline CDR1 and CDR2 sequences are SGHDN and FVKESK. The DNA for the CDR3 is TGTGCCAGCAGCCAAACACAGTACAGGGGCTACACCTTC. Encoded protein: CASSQTQYRGYTF.

The chain carries TRBV15 and TRBJ2-2, with D unclear. In germline, CDR1 is LNHNV, CDR2 YYDKDF (reference sequence). The CDR3 length is 12 residues. The V end was cut by 8 bases, the J end by 6 bases, with 10 bases between. CDR3 bases: TGTGCCACCGCCCAGGTCCCCGGGGAGCTGTTTTTT. Its translation: CATAQVPGELFF. The full variable domain, completed using reference TRBV15 and TRBJ2-2, is DAMVIQNPRYQVTQFGKPVTLSCSQTLNHNVMYWYQQKSSQAPKLLFHYYDKDFNNEADTPDNFQSRRPNTSFCFLDIRSPGLGDTAMYLCATAQVPGELFFGEGSRLTVL.

The V and J genes are TRBV7-3 and TRBJ2-1, with 8 bases matching TRBD2. CDR3 size: 15 residues. The V gene end was trimmed by 3 bases and the J gene end by 6 bases; junction bases not matched to a gene: 7. The germline V gene encodes CDR1 SGHTA and CDR2 FQGTGA. The CDR3 sequence: CASSFEPAGVNEQFF. The CDR3 bases are TGTGCCAGCAGCTTCGAGCCAGCGGGGGTCAATGAGCAGTTCTTC.

The V and J genes are TRBV25-1 and TRBJ1-4; the D gene is possibly TRBD1 (5 bases). The ends were cut back, 0 bases at V and 4 bases at J, with 12 bases in the middle. The germline CDR1 and CDR2 sequences are MGHDK and SYGVNS. CDR3 length: 16 amino acids. The chain's CDR3 is CASSEYGGQGNEKLFF. As DNA, the CDR3 is TGTGCCAGCAGTGAATATGGTGGCCAGGGTAATGAAAAACTGTTTTTT.

This chain links TRBV4-1 with TRBJ2-1, with TRBD2 matching 10 bases. CDR3 length equals 17 residues. Looked up from germline, CDR1 is MGHRA and CDR2 is YSYEKL. Trimming took 0 bases from V and 5 from J; bases not matched to a gene: 7. This CDR3 is CASSQEGPSGGNNEQFF. The CDR3 DNA is TGCGCCAGCAGCCAAGAGGGGCCTAGCGGGGGTAACAATGAGCAGTTCTTC.

This sequence joins TRBV13 and TRBJ1-6; D is perhaps TRBD1 (5 bases). Trimming shortened V by 5 bases and J by 9 bases, and 20 bases separated the two germline ends. The CDR3 length is 16 residues. Germline CDR1 reads PRHDT; CDR2 reads FYEKMQ (reference sequence). The CDR3 nucleotides read TGTGCCAGCAGCCCCCCGGAAGGGCGGACAAGTTCACCCCTCCACTTT. Translation gives CASSPPEGRTSSPLHF.

This chain links TRBV6-2 or TRBV6-3 with TRBJ2-7; 9 bases line up with TRBD1. Germline CDR1 and CDR2: MNHEY and SVGEGT. This CDR3 region has 15 residues. Unmatched junction bases numbered 11, after V lost 6 bases and J lost 5 bases. CDR3 nucleotide sequence: TGTGCCAGCAGCCCCGGGACAGGGAGAGTCGACGAGCAGTACTTC. This encodes CASSPGTGRVDEQYF.

The CDR3 DNA reads TGTGCCAGCAGCCCTACACGGGGGGGGACCCAGTACTTC. Residues: CASSPTRGGTQYF. V gene TRBV11-2 combines with J gene TRBJ2-5, with 8 bases fitting TRBD2. Trimming took 5 bases from V and 7 from J; bases not matched to a gene: 6. Germline values: CDR1 SGHAT, CDR2 FQNNGV. The CDR3 runs 13 residues. Full variable domain (remainder filled in from reference TRBV11-2 and TRBJ2-5): EAGVAQSPRYKIIEKRQSVAFWCNPISGHATLYWYQQILGQGPKLLIQFQNNGVVDDSQLPKDRFSAERLKGVDSTLKIQPAKLEDSAVYLCASSPTRGGTQYFGPGTRLLVL.

This chain connects TRBV4-1 to TRBJ2-3, with TRBD1 identical over 7 bases. This CDR3 region has 15 residues. V gave up 3 bases and J gave up 1 base; unmatched junction bases: 4. Germline V gives CDR1 MGHRA, CDR2 YSYEKL. The CDR3 loop reads CASSHDRAGTDTQYF. DNA of the CDR3: TGCGCCAGCAGCCATGACAGGGCTGGCACAGATACGCAGTATTTT.

V gene TRBV7-8 combines with J gene TRBJ1-2; no firm D call. The CDR3 is made up of 13 amino acids. Trimming removed 1 base from V and 8 bases from J, with 11 bases in between. From germline, CDR1 is SGHVS and CDR2 FQNEAQ. CDR3 DNA: TGTGCCAGCAGCTTAGTGTTGGGAGAAGGCTACACCTTC. It is translated as CASSLVLGEGYTF. The entire variable domain, with the rest obtained from reference TRBV7-8 and TRBJ1-2, is as follows: GAGVSQSPRYKVAKRGQDVALRCDPISGHVSLFWYQQALGQGPEFLTYFQNEAQLDKSGLPSDRFFAERPEGSVSTLKIQRTQQEDSAVYLCASSLVLGEGYTFGSGTRLTVV.

This chain uses TRBV7-2 with TRBJ2-2; D possibly corresponds to TRBD2 (6 bases). Per the germline V gene, CDR1 is SGHTA and CDR2 is FQGNSA. This CDR3 has 13 residues. The V gene lost 2 bases and the J gene lost 7 bases, with 8 bases spanning the gap. This CDR3 reads CASSLRGNGELFF. As DNA, the CDR3 is TGTGCCAGCAGCTTACGGGGGAACGGGGAGCTGTTTTTT.

As regards this clone: Other DNA sequences from this sample encode an identical CDR3 as well. This sequence joins TRBV27 and TRBJ1-2; no definite D call. CDR1 and CDR2 (germline): MNHEY, SMNVEV (reference sequence). CDR3 length: 13 amino acids. V gave up 2 bases and J gave up 1 base, with 5 bases separating them. The CDR3 region has the DNA TGTGCCAGCAGTTTACGGGGTAACTATGGCTACACCTTC. Protein: CASSLRGNYGYTF.

Of note for this clone: The sample contains more than one DNA sequence encoding this CDR3. This rearrangement joins TRBV30 to TRBJ2-3; possible D gene TRBD1, 5 bases. Deletions cut 2 bases from V and 6 bases from J, with 6 bases between. CDR1 and CDR2 from the germline V gene are GTSNPN and SVGIG (reference sequence). The CDR3 is made up of 11 amino acids. The DNA for the CDR3 is TGTGCCTGGAGTAGGGGCGATACGCAGTATTTT. This codes for CAWSRGDTQYF.

The CDR3 loop is CASTPGESSYEQYF. The CDR3 nucleotides are TGTGCCAGCACTCCGGGGGAGAGCTCCTACGAGCAGTACTTC. The chain links TRBV9 to TRBJ2-7; possible D gene TRBD2, 6 bases. V lost 6 bases to trimming and J lost 0 bases, with 13 bases between them. CDR1 is SGDLS and CDR2 is YYNGEE in the germline V gene. This CDR3 contains 14 residues.

The rearrangement uses TRBV15 and TRBJ2-3; D possibly corresponds to TRBD1 (6 bases). The V and J ends lost 3 bases and 8 bases respectively, with 24 bases between them. The CDR3 runs to 17 residues. CDR1 is LNHNV and CDR2 is YYDKDF in the germline V gene (reference sequence). For the CDR3, the DNA is TGTGCCACCAGCAGCCGAGGGGGAACAACTCCCTCGGGTACGCAGTATTTT. Protein: CATSSRGGTTPSGTQYF.

The V and J genes are TRBV6-5 and TRBJ1-1, with unresolved D. Trimming pared 6 bases from V and 3 bases from J, leaving 11 bases between. The CDR3 extends over 13 amino acids. Germline V lookup: CDR1 MNHEY, CDR2 SVGAGI. This CDR3 is CASRTRFDTEAFF. In DNA form, the CDR3 reads TGTGCCAGCAGGACCAGGTTTGACACTGAAGCTTTCTTT.

This sequence joins TRBV27 and TRBJ2-3; 8 bases fit TRBD2. The CDR3 runs 19 residues. CDR1 MNHEY and CDR2 SMNVEV come from the germline V gene (reference sequence). The junction had 13 bases not matched to a gene; V was cut back by 0 bases and J by 2 bases. CDR3 coding DNA: TGTGCCAGCAGTTTATCTCAGCGGGGGCCCAACACAACCACAGATACGCAGTATTTT. This translates into CASSLSQRGPNTTTDTQYF.

DNA for the CDR3: TGCGCCAGCAGCTTGGGGACAGGGGGCGGGGAGACCCAGTACTTC. This sequence encodes CASSLGTGGGETQYF. This chain links TRBV5-1 with TRBJ2-5; 11 bases align to TRBD1. Germline V lookup: CDR1 SGHRS, CDR2 YFSETQ. The CDR3 loop spans 15 amino acids. V was clipped by 0 bases and J by 5 bases; unmatched bases: 3. Combining the CDR3 with reference TRBV5-1 and TRBJ2-5 gives the whole variable domain KAGVTQTPRYLIKTRGQQVTLSCSPISGHRSVSWYQQTPGQGLQFLFEYFSETQRNKGNFPGRFSGRQFSNSRSEMNVSTLELGDSALYLCASSLGTGGGETQYFGPGTRLLVL.

About this clone itself: Mismatch with germline at one junction end may stem from a read error. The rearrangement uses TRBV20-1 and TRBJ2-1; 9 positions agree with TRBD2. CDR1 is DFQATT, CDR2 SNEGSKA, per germline (reference sequence). The CDR3 is 10 amino acids. CDR3 loop: CSATRGGQVF. The DNA of the CDR3 is TGCAGTGCTACGCGGGGGGGCCAAGTCTTC.

This clone was recorded a few times. The chain is built from TRBV19 and TRBJ1-5; weak D call: TRBD1 (6 bases). There are 19 residues in the CDR3. Germline V lookup: CDR1 LNHDA, CDR2 SQIVND (reference sequence). Trimming took off 5 bases at V and 0 bases at J, with 23 bases between the two ends. CDR3 in DNA: TGTGCCAGTAGTGAATCCGGGACAATGGGTTCTCATAGCAATCAGCCCCAGCATTTT. Translated, it gives CASSESGTMGSHSNQPQHF.

The chain is built from TRBV29-1 and TRBJ2-7, with unresolved D. V lost 4 bases to trimming and J lost 0 bases, with 7 bases between them. From germline, CDR1 is SQVTM and CDR2 ANQGSEA. CDR3 length: 12 amino acids. The CDR3 DNA sequence: TGCAGCGTTGTCAAGAGCTCCTACGAGCAGTACTTC. Amino acid sequence: CSVVKSSYEQYF.

The V gene is TRBV3-1 (or the pseudogene TRBV3-2), the J gene TRBJ2-3; tentative D call: TRBD1 (5 bases). V was shortened by 0 bases and J by 0 bases, with 13 bases between the two germline ends. This CDR3 has 17 residues. Looked up from germline, CDR1 is LGHDT and CDR2 is YNNKEL (reference sequence). As DNA, the CDR3 is TGTGCCAGCAGCCAAGAAGGTAACAGGTTTAGCACAGATACGCAGTATTTT. Its translation: CASSQEGNRFSTDTQYF.

V gene TRBV2 combines with J gene TRBJ2-1; D is uncertain. CDR1 and CDR2 (germline): SNHLY, FYNNEI. This CDR3 has 12 residues. Trimming cost V 6 bases and J 8 bases, with 11 bases left between them. In nucleotides, the CDR3 is TGTGCCAGCAGCGGAAACGAGGATGAGCAGTTCTTC. Protein: CASSGNEDEQFF. The complete variable domain, with remaining parts taken from reference TRBV2 and TRBJ2-1, reads EPEVTQTPSHQVTQMGQEVILRCVPISNHLYFYWYRQILGQKVEFLVSFYNNEISEKSEIFDDQFSVERPDGSNFTLKIRSTKLEDSAMYFCASSGNEDEQFFGPGTRLTVL.